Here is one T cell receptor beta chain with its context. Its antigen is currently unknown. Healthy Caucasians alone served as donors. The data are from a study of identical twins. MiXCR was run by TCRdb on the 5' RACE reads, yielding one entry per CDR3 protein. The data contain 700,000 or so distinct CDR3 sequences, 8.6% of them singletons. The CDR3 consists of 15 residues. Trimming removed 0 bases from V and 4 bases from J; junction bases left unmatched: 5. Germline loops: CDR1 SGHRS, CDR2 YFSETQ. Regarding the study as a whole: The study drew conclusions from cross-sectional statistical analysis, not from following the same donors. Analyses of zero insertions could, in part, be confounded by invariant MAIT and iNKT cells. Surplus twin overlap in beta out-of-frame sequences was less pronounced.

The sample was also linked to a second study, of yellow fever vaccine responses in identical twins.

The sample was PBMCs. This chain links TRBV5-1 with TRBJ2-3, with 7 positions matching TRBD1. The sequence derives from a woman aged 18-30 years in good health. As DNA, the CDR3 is TGCGCCAGCAGCTTGGAGAGGGGGCGCCCAGATACGCAGTATTTT. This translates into CASSLERGRPDTQYF.